The source of this TCR beta chain is a study of shared clonotypes between healthy human individuals (dated by TCRdb to 2020 to 2021). Turning to the overall study: Two women and three men aged 18 to 49 years were included in the cohort. For each donor, three plates each were used for CD4 naive and CD4 memory, two plates were used for CD8 naive, and one plate was used for CD8 memory. To estimate repertoire size and how much clonotypes are shared between individuals, the study performed deep sequencing of blood TCR repertoires from 4 to 6 healthy adults. Libraries were prepared and TCR repertoires were sequenced by different laboratories using diverse techniques, in order to increase sequencing depth and limit assay-specific biases. Per donor, leukapheresis produced somewhere between about 0.94 and 8.9 billion PBMCs.

Paper-wide results and their limitations: Higher generation probabilities were observed for clonotypes shared by all four sorted-subset donors than for non-shared clonotypes. Sampling was restricted to blood, and TCR repertoires in tissues likely differ from the TCR repertoires found in blood. About 4.5% of naive CD4, 3.5% of naive CD8, approximately 2% of memory CD4, and about 0.4% of memory CD8 clonotypes were shared across four donors. Pairwise subsampling led to the expectation that sequencing depth would affect the degree of clonotype sharing among donors. Because the study included only a small number of donors, the genetic and exposure-history diversity represented was limited. Naive subsets generally had larger estimated clonotype richness than memory subsets. Even with the large sequencing depth, rarefaction of the sorted-subset datasets indicated that sequencing was incomplete.

The donors were healthy, HIV-negative adults who had no recently reported acute infections or vaccinations. All donors were Caucasian adults living in Nashville, Tennessee, USA. CD4+ T cells were enriched by magnetic negative selection; naive cells were then positively selected on CD45RA, and the negative fraction formed the memory subset. After blood collection by leukapheresis, PBMCs were isolated using Ficoll-Histopaque density gradient centrifugation and then cryopreserved in the vapor phase of liquid nitrogen. Purity and quantity of every magnetically sorted T cell population were checked by analytical flow cytometry. Genomic DNA was isolated from every sorted fraction and measured by UV absorbance on a Nanodrop 2000c. TCR CDR3 regions were amplified from genomic DNA by multiplex PCR using the deep immunoSEQ assay. For each cell subset, the extracted genomic DNA was distributed evenly across all wells of several immunoSEQ 96-well plates, and each plate served as one replicate. For sorted subsets, 150 to 200 ng genomic DNA, equal to 30,000 to 35,000 T cell genomes, was loaded into each replicate PCR. Purified libraries were measured with a Qubit 3.0 fluorometer, size-checked on a Bioanalyzer 2100, and measured again with the KAPA Library Quantification kit. Each immunoSEQ 96-well plate was sequenced on its own single-read 150-cycle Illumina NextSeq 550 flow cell. The paper's processing steps were these. The immunoSEQ output contained only junctional sequences without quality scores, so filtering could not match that applied to full-length reads. Sequences were annotated with PyIR, a Python wrapper for IgBLAST v1.9, and V/J genes and CDR3 were assigned using IMGT germline references. Reads were filtered out if the reads had weak V/J assignments (E-value above 1e-6), no CDR3, stop codons, out-of-frame junctions, or ambiguous translated residues. V3J clonotypes were defined by identical inferred V gene, J gene, and CDR3 amino acid sequence. The percentage overlap between two repertoires was calculated by dividing the number of shared unique clonotypes by the size of the smaller repertoire. RTK rarefaction, the Chao1 estimator, and Recon v2.1 estimates of unobserved clonotypes were used to assess repertoire richness. Generation probabilities were computed with OLGA for all TCRbeta clonotypes obtained by the gDNA method from several donors. Held by TCRdb, this immuneACCESS table contains in-frame sequences only and omits some clones. Under half of the omission traces to an unresolved V gene where checked; the cause of the rest is unknown. V, J and clone size derive from that table, while D and trimming were established from the DNA sequence. The sample yields 1.6 million or so clones; 97% to 99% were counted once. Together, the top ten hold roughly 0.35% of the sample.

V and J are truncated by 5 bases and 4 bases respectively, leaving an intervening sequence of 15 bases. There are 15 amino acids in the CDR3, from cysteine to phenylalanine inclusive. Only the CDR3 DNA stays, 45 bases, in frame from base 1. The germline V gene sets CDR1 to SGHAT and CDR2 to FQNNGV. A remark on this clone: Its antigen specificity is not known. Per-base qualities were not stored, and no clone one base away is much larger.

The source is a man aged 30-40 years in good health. The sample was naive CD4+ T cells sorted from blood. Reading the label with the study, this specimen's cell subset or site is: CD45RA+ positively selected. Recombination connected TRBV11-2 to TRBJ1-3; possibly the D gene is TRBD1, per 6 matching bases. The nucleotide sequence reads as follows: TGTGCCAGCAGCCCCTCCACGGACAGAGGAAACACCATATATTTT. Translated, it reads CASSPSTDRGNTIYF. Supplemented by the reference TRBV11-2 and TRBJ1-3 proteins around the CDR3, the complete variable domain is EAGVAQSPRYKIIEKRQSVAFWCNPISGHATLYWYQQILGQGPKLLIQFQNNGVVDDSQLPKDRFSAERLKGVDSTLKIQPAKLEDSAVYLCASSPSTDRGNTIYFGEGSWLTVV.